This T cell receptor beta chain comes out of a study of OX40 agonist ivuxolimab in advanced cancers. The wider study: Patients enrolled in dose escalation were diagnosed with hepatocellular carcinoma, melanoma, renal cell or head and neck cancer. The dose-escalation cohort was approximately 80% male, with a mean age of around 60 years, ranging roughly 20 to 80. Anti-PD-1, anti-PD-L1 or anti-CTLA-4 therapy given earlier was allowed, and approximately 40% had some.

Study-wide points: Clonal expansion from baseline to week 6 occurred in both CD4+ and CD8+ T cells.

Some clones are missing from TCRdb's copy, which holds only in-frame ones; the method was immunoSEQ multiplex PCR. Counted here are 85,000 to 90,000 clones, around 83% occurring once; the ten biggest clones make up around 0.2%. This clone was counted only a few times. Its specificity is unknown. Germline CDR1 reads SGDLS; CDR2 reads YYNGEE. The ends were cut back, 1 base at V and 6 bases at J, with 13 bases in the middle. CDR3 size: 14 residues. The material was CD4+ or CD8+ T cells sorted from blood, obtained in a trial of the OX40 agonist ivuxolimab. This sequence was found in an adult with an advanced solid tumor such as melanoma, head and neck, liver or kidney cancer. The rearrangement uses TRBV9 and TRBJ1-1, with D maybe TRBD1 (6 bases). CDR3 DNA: TGTGCCAGCAGCGTATCTCCAGGGGAGCCTGAAGCTTTCTTT. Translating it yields CASSVSPGEPEAFF.